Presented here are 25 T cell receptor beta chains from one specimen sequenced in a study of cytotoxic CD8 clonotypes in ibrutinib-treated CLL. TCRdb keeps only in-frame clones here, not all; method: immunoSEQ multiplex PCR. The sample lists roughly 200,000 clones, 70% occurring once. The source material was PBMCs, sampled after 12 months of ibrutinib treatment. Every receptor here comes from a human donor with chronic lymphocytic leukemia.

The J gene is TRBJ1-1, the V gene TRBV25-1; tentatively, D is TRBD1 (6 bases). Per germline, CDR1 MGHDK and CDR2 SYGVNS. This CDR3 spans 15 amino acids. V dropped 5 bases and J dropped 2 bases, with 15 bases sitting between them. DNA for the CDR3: TGTGCCAGCAGTCAGGACAGTTTTCTCAACACTGAAGCTTTCTTT. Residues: CASSQDSFLNTEAFF.

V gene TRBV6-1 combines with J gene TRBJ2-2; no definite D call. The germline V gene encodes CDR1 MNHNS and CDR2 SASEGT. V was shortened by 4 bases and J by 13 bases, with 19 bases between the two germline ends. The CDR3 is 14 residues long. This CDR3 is CASSASRAPGGLFF. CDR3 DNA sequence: TGTGCCAGCAGTGCGAGCCGAGCACCGGGTGGGCTGTTTTTT.

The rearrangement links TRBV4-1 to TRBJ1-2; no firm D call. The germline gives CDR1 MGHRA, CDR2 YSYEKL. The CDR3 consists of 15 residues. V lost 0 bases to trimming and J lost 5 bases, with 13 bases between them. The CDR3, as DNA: TGCGCCAGCAGCCAAGATTTATACGGTTCGTATGGCTACACCTTC. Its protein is CASSQDLYGSYGYTF.

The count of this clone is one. The CDR3 region has the DNA TGTGCCAGTACCCGACAGGGCGACTACGAGCAGTACTTC. The encoded protein is CASTRQGDYEQYF. The V and J genes are TRBV19 and TRBJ2-7; 7 bases line up with TRBD1. J gave up 3 bases and V 7 bases, and 6 bases lay outside the gene matches. This CDR3 comprises 13 residues. Germline values: CDR1 LNHDA, CDR2 SQIVND (reference sequence).

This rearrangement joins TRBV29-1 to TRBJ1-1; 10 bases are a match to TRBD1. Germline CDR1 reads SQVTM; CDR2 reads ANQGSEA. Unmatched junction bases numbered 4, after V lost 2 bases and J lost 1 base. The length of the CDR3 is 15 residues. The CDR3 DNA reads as TGCAGCGTTGAACCCCGGGACAGGGGGAACACTGAAGCTTTCTTT. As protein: CSVEPRDRGNTEAFF. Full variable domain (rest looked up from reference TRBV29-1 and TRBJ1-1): SAVISQKPSRDICQRGTSLTIQCQVDSQVTMMFWYRQQPGQSLTLIATANQGSEATYESGFVIDKFPISRPNLTFSTLTVSNMSPEDSSIYLCSVEPRDRGNTEAFFGQGTRLTVV.

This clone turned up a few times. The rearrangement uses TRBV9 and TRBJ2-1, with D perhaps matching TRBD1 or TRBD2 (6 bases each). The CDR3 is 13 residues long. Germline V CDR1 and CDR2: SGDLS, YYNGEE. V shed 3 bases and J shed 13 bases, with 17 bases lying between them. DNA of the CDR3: TGTGCCAGCAGCGCACAAAGGGGGGAGGAACAGTTCTTC. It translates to CASSAQRGEEQFF.

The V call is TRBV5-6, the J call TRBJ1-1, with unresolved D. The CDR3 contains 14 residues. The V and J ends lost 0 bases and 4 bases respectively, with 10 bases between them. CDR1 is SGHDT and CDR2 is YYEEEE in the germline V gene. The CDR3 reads CASSLEQRGTEAFF. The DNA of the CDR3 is TGTGCCAGCAGCTTGGAGCAGCGGGGCACTGAAGCTTTCTTT. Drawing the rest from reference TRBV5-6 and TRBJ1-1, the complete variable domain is DAGVTQSPTHLIKTRGQQVTLRCSPKSGHDTVSWYQQALGQGPQFIFQYYEEEERQRGNFPDRFSGHQFPNYSSELNVNALLLGDSALYLCASSLEQRGTEAFFGQGTRLTVV.

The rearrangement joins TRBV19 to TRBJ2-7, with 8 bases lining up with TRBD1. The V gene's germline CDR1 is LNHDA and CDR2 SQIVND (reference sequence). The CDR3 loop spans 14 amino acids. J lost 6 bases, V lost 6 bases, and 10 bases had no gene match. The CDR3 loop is CASSRGQVDAEQYF. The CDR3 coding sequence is TGTGCCAGTAGCAGGGGACAGGTAGACGCCGAGCAGTACTTC.

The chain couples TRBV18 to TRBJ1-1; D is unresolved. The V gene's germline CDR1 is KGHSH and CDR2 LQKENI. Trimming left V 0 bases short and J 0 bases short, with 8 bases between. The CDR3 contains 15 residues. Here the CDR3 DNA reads TGTGCCAGCTCACCACCGGACCGCATGAACACTGAAGCTTTCTTT. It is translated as CASSPPDRMNTEAFF.

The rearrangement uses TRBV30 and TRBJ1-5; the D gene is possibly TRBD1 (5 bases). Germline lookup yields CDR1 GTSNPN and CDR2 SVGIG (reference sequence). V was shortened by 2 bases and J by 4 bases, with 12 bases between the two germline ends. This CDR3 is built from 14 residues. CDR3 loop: CAWSRDFGNQPQHF. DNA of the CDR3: TGTGCCTGGAGTCGGGACTTCGGTAATCAGCCCCAGCATTTT.

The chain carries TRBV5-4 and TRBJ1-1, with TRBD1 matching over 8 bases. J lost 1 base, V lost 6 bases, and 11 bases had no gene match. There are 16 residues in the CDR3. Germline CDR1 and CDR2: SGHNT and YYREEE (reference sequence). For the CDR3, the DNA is TGTGCCAGCACCCCAGGGGGCGCCATCCGGAACACTGAAGCTTTCTTT. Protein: CASTPGGAIRNTEAFF.

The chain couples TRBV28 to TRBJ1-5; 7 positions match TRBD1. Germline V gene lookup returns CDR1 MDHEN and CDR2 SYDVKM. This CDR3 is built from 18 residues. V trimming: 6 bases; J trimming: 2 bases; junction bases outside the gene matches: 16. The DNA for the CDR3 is TGTGCCAGCAGCCCCAGGGGCAGGGGGGTAGGGGGCAATCAGCCCCAGCATTTT. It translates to CASSPRGRGVGGNQPQHF.

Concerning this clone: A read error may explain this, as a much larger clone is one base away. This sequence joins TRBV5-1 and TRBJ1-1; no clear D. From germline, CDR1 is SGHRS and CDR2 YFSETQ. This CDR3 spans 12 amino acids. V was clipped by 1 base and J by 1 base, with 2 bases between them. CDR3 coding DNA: TGCGCCAGCAGCTTGCGGAACACTGAAGCTTTCTTT. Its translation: CASSLRNTEAFF.

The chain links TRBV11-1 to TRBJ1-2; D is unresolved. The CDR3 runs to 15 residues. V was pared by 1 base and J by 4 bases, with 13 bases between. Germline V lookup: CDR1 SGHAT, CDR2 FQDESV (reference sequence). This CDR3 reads CASSLVFDGLYGYTF. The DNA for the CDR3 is TGTGCCAGCAGCTTAGTCTTCGACGGACTCTATGGCTACACCTTC. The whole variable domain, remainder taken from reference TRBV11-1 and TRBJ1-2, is EAEVAQSPRYKITEKSQAVAFWCDPISGHATLYWYRQILGQGPELLVQFQDESVVDDSQLPKDRFSAERLKGVDSTLKIQPAELGDSAMYLCASSLVFDGLYGYTFGSGTRLTVV.

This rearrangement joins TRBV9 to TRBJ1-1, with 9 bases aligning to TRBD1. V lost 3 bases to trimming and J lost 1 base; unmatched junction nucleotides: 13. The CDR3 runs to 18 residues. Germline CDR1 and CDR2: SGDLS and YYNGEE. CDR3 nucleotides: TGTGCCAGCAGCGCAGAGCGGACCGGGACAGGGCCGAACACTGAAGCTTTCTTT. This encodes CASSAERTGTGPNTEAFF.

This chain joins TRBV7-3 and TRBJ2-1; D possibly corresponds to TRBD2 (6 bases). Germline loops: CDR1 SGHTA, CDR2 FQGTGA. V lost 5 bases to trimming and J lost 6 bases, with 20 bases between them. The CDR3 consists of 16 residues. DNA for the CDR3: TGTGCCAGCAGCATGGAAGCCGGGAGAAGCGGCAATGAGCAGTTCTTC. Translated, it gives CASSMEAGRSGNEQFF.

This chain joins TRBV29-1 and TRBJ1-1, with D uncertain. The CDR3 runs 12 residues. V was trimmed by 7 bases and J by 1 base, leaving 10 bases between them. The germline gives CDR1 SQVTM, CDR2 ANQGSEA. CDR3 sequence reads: CSASNANTEAFF. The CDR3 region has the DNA TGCAGCGCCTCTAACGCGAACACTGAAGCTTTCTTT.

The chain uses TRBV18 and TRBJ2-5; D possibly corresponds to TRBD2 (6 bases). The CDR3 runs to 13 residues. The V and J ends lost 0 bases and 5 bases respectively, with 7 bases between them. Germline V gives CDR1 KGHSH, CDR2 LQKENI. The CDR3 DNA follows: TGTGCCAGCTCACCACCGACTAGTGAGACCCAGTACTTC. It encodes CASSPPTSETQYF.

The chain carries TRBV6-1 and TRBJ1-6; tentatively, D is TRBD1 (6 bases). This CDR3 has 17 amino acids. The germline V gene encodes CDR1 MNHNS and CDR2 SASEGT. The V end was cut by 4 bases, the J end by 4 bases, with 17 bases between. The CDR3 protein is CASSVTGTHPYNSPLHF. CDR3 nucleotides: TGTGCCAGCAGTGTCACAGGGACCCATCCGTATAATTCACCCCTCCACTTT.

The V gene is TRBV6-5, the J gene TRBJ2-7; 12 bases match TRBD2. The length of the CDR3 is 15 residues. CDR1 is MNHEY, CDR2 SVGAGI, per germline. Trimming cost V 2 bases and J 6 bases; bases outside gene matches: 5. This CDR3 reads CASSYQLAGGSEQYF. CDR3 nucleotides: TGTGCCAGCAGTTACCAACTAGCGGGAGGATCCGAGCAGTACTTC.

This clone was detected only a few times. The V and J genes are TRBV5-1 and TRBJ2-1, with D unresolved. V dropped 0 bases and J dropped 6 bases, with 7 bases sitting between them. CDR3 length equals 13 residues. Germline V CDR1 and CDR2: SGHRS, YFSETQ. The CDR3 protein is CASSLVVSNEQFF. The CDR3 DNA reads TGCGCCAGCAGCTTGGTGGTCAGCAATGAGCAGTTCTTC. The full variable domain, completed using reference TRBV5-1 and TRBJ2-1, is KAGVTQTPRYLIKTRGQQVTLSCSPISGHRSVSWYQQTPGQGLQFLFEYFSETQRNKGNFPGRFSGRQFSNSRSEMNVSTLELGDSALYLCASSLVVSNEQFFGPGTRLTVL.

CDR3 in amino acids: CASSAPGLARDEQYF. In nucleotides, the CDR3 is TGTGCCAGCAGTGCGCCGGGACTAGCAAGGGACGAGCAGTACTTC. This rearrangement joins TRBV6-5 to TRBJ2-7; 9 bases fit TRBD2. CDR3 length equals 15 residues. From germline, CDR1 is MNHEY and CDR2 SVGAGI. The V and J ends lost 5 bases and 5 bases, in that order; junction bases with no gene match: 10.

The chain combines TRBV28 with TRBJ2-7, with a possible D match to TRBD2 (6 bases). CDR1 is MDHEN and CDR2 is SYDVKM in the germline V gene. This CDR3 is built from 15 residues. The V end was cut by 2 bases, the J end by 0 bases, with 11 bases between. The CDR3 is CASSLAGSRSYEQYF. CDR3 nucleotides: TGTGCCAGCAGTTTAGCGGGAAGTCGCTCCTACGAGCAGTACTTC. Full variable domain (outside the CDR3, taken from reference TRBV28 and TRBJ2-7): DVKVTQSSRYLVKRTGEKVFLECVQDMDHENMFWYRQDPGLGLRLIYFSYDVKMKEKGDIPEGYSVSREKKERFSLILESASTNQTSMYLCASSLAGSRSYEQYFGPGTRLTVT.

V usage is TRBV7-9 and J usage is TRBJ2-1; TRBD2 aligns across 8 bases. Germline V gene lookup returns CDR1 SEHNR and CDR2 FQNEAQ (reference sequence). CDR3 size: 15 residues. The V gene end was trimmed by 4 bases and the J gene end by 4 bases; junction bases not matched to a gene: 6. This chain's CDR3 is CASSSPGTRYNEQFF. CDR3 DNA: TGTGCCAGCAGCTCTCCCGGGACTAGGTACAATGAGCAGTTCTTC.

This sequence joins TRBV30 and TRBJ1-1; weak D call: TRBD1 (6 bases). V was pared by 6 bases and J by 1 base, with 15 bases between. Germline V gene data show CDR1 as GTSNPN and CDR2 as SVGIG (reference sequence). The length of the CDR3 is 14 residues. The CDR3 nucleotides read TGTGCCTGCACAAAGGACAGACCGAACACTGAAGCTTTCTTT. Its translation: CACTKDRPNTEAFF.